These 21 T cell receptor beta chains share one sample of origin, sequenced in a study of T cell repertoires in cytomegalovirus infection. TCRdb ran MiXCR on the reads and lists one entry per CDR3 protein. The sample records over 120,000 distinct CDR3 sequences, more than 25% being singletons. No cognate antigen is known for these TCRs. Sequencing was performed on CD8+ T cells from cultured PBMCs, taken from culture after CMV antigen stimulation. The receptors derive from a human donor in good health (CMV status not recorded). Some clones in this sample may be carry-over from other donors' samples.

A few counts support this clonotype. The rearrangement joins TRBV2 to TRBJ2-7; TRBD1 agrees at 8 bases. This CDR3 comprises 14 residues. The V and J ends lost 6 bases and 3 bases, in that order; junction bases with no gene match: 7. Germline lookup yields CDR1 SNHLY and CDR2 FYNNEI. CDR3 amino acids: CASRDRTGFYEQYF. The CDR3 coding sequence is TGTGCCAGCAGGGACCGGACAGGGTTCTACGAGCAGTACTTC.

This clonotype was seen a handful of times. The rearrangement uses TRBV14 and TRBJ2-2; D remains unclear. Germline loops: CDR1 SGHDN, CDR2 FVKESK. The V end lost 5 bases, the J end lost 4 bases, and 8 bases lay between the germline ends. The CDR3 has 13 amino acids. In nucleotides, the CDR3 is TGTGCCAGCAGCAATCACCCCACCGGGGAGCTGTTTTTT. This encodes CASSNHPTGELFF.

The rearrangement links TRBV4-1 to TRBJ2-1; D tentatively fits TRBD1 or TRBD2 (5 bases each). In germline, CDR1 is MGHRA, CDR2 YSYEKL. This CDR3 is 17 amino acids long. The V end lost 1 base, the J end lost 2 bases, and 15 bases lay between the germline ends. CDR3 residues: CASSQVTPTGPYNEQFF. The CDR3 DNA reads TGCGCCAGCAGCCAAGTTACCCCCACGGGACCCTACAATGAGCAGTTCTTC.

On this clonotype itself: Just one base apart from a much larger clone, this may be a read error. The DNA for the CDR3 is TGTGCCGGCAGCTTACCCTTGGGGGCGAATGAGCAGTTCTTC. Amino acid sequence: CAGSLPLGANEQFF. The rearrangement uses TRBV7-6 and TRBJ2-1, with D possibly being TRBD1 (6 bases). The CDR3 runs to 14 residues. Germline assignment: CDR1 SGHVS and CDR2 FNYEAQ.

This chain joins TRBV27 and TRBJ1-3; D might be TRBD1 (5 bases). Trimming shortened V by 4 bases and J by 3 bases, and 10 bases separated the two germline ends. In germline, CDR1 is MNHEY, CDR2 SMNVEV (reference sequence). The length of the CDR3 is 14 residues. The CDR3 sequence is CASSSGTSGNTIYF. The CDR3 coding sequence is TGTGCCAGCAGTTCAGGGACCAGTGGAAACACCATATATTTT.

The chain has TRBV7-1 and TRBJ2-1, with a tentative D call TRBD1 (5 bases). TRBV7-1 is identified as an open reading frame with a role that is uncertain. V gave up 5 bases and J gave up 5 bases, with 16 bases separating them. CDR3 length equals 15 residues. CDR3: CASSRATGVDNEQFF. The CDR3 DNA follows: TGTGCCAGCAGCCGCGCCACAGGAGTAGACAATGAGCAGTTCTTC.

The rearrangement links TRBV18 to TRBJ2-2, with D hard to call. Germline loops: CDR1 KGHSH, CDR2 LQKENI. V lost 3 bases, J lost 4 bases, and 12 bases lay in between. This CDR3 comprises 15 residues. CDR3 DNA: TGTGCCAGCTCACCGCAGGACGATTCCACCGGGGAGCTGTTTTTT. Protein sequence: CASSPQDDSTGELFF.

CDR3 sequence reads: CASSSDRVDEQFF. The CDR3 nucleotides read TGTGCCAGCAGCTCCGACAGGGTGGACGAGCAGTTCTTC. V usage is TRBV12-3 or TRBV12-4 and J usage is TRBJ2-1; 7 bases are shared with TRBD1. The CDR3 runs 13 residues. V was pared by 6 bases and J by 10 bases, with 9 bases of the junction left unmatched.

V and J are TRBV19 and TRBJ1-2, with no clear D. Looked up from germline, CDR1 is LNHDA and CDR2 is SQIVND (reference sequence). Trimming removed 7 bases at V and 4 bases at J, with 22 bases between. CDR3 length: 16 residues. The CDR3 is CASNPEPGSTFYGYTF. The CDR3 DNA reads as TGTGCCAGTAATCCGGAGCCCGGGTCAACTTTCTATGGCTACACCTTC.

This clonotype came up many times. V usage is TRBV12-3 or TRBV12-4 and J usage is TRBJ2-1; no firm D call. V shed 8 bases and J shed 0 bases, with 8 bases lying between them. There are 13 residues in the CDR3. The CDR3 nucleotides are TGTGCCAGCCAAGAGAGCTCCTACAATGAGCAGTTCTTC. This encodes CASQESSYNEQFF.

This sequence joins TRBV5-1 and TRBJ2-7; D unclear. Trimming left V 2 bases short and J 3 bases short, with 6 bases between. The CDR3 runs to 12 residues. Germline CDR1 reads SGHRS; CDR2 reads YFSETQ. The CDR3 coding sequence is TGCGCCAGCAGCTTCGATCGCTACGAGCAGTACTTC. This encodes CASSFDRYEQYF.

V is TRBV28 and J is TRBJ2-5, with D hard to call. There are 14 residues in the CDR3. Germline loops: CDR1 MDHEN, CDR2 SYDVKM. Trimming left V 5 bases short and J 1 base short, with 11 bases between. The CDR3: CASSLLDGQETQYF. CDR3 in DNA: TGTGCCAGCAGTCTCTTGGACGGCCAAGAGACCCAGTACTTC. Together with reference TRBV28 and TRBJ2-5, the CDR3 gives the full variable domain: DVKVTQSSRYLVKRTGEKVFLECVQDMDHENMFWYRQDPGLGLRLIYFSYDVKMKEKGDIPEGYSVSREKKERFSLILESASTNQTSMYLCASSLLDGQETQYFGPGTRLLVL.

This clonotype was observed many times. This rearrangement joins TRBV7-2 to TRBJ2-3; TRBD2 matches at 9 bases. V lost 4 bases and J lost 7; bases outside the gene matches: 12. This CDR3 region has 16 residues. Looked up from germline, CDR1 is SGHTA and CDR2 is FQGNSA. CDR3 coding DNA: TGTGCCAGCAGCTCCGGGACTAGCTCCGTTTCGAATACGCAGTATTTT. It codes for CASSSGTSSVSNTQYF.

The chain carries TRBV28 and TRBJ2-2, with D possibly TRBD2 on 7 matching bases. The CDR3 is made up of 16 amino acids. Per the germline V gene, CDR1 is MDHEN and CDR2 is SYDVKM. Trimming stripped 5 bases from V and 3 bases from J, with 16 bases between. The CDR3 bases are TGTGCCAGCAGTACGGGCAGGGGAGGGCACACCGGGGAGCTGTTTTTT. Its translation is CASSTGRGGHTGELFF.

The chain is built from TRBV19 and TRBJ1-5, with TRBD1 matching over 9 bases. The CDR3 totals 15 residues. Losses at the gene ends were 5 bases for V and 6 bases for J; bases not matched to a gene: 8. Germline CDR1 LNHDA, CDR2 SQIVND (reference sequence). The CDR3 region is CASSFGTGIVQPQHF. The CDR3 DNA reads TGTGCCAGTAGTTTCGGGACAGGGATTGTTCAGCCCCAGCATTTT.

The gene calls are TRBV7-9 and TRBJ1-3, with unresolved D. CDR1 and CDR2 from the germline V gene are SEHNR and FQNEAQ (reference sequence). The CDR3 totals 12 residues. The V end was cut by 6 bases, the J end by 8 bases, with 11 bases between. This CDR3 reads CASRRPGDTIYF. The CDR3 nucleotides read TGTGCCAGCAGGCGACCTGGGGACACCATATATTTT.

This clonotype was observed a handful of times. The rearrangement uses TRBV7-2 and TRBJ2-2; D might be TRBD2 (6 bases). Germline-derived CDR1 and CDR2 are SGHTA and FQGNSA. This CDR3 comprises 16 residues. V lost 1 base and J 7 bases, leaving 16 bases between the germline ends. The DNA of the CDR3 is TGTGCCAGCAGCTTAGGACTAGGACGGATAGGCGGGGAGCTGTTTTTT. It codes for CASSLGLGRIGGELFF.

The genes are TRBV11-2 and TRBJ1-2; 10 bases align to TRBD1. J lost 7 bases, V lost 5 bases, and 10 bases had no gene match. In germline, CDR1 is SGHAT, CDR2 FQNNGV. The CDR3 extends over 15 amino acids. Here the CDR3 reads CASSEPGQGWSGYTF. The CDR3 bases are TGTGCCAGCAGCGAGCCGGGACAGGGGTGGAGTGGCTACACCTTC.

This chain uses TRBV28 with TRBJ2-1, with 9 positions matching TRBD1. Germline loops: CDR1 MDHEN, CDR2 SYDVKM. The J segment lost 6 bases and the V segment lost 5 bases, leaving 5 bases of the junction unmatched. CDR3 length equals 14 residues. CDR3 in amino acids: CASSDGTGLNEQFF. The DNA for the CDR3 is TGTGCCAGCAGTGACGGGACAGGGCTCAATGAGCAGTTCTTC.

Only a few counts were recorded for this clonotype. V gene TRBV4-1 combines with J gene TRBJ2-7; TRBD1 matches 9 bases. Looked up from germline, CDR1 is MGHRA and CDR2 is YSYEKL. CDR3 length: 15 amino acids. The J segment lost 3 bases and the V segment lost 2 bases, leaving 5 bases of the junction unmatched. The CDR3 sequence: CASSQQWGQGYEQYF. In nucleotides, the CDR3 is TGCGCCAGCAGCCAACAGTGGGGACAGGGCTACGAGCAGTACTTC.

This clonotype was picked up a small number of times. This rearrangement joins TRBV12-3 or TRBV12-4 to TRBJ2-1, with TRBD2 matching over 11 bases. The CDR3 loop spans 16 amino acids. Trimming took 3 bases from V and 7 from J; bases not matched to a gene: 8. The CDR3: CASSFLAGGEENEQFF. The CDR3 DNA is TGTGCCAGCAGTTTCCTAGCGGGGGGCGAGGAAAATGAGCAGTTCTTC.